This entry lists 20 T cell receptor beta chains sequenced from one sample in a study of low-dose radiotherapy and immunotherapy resistance in tumors. Described time point: before trial treatment. Gene-specific TRAV and TRBV primers were used for first-strand cDNA, covering alpha and beta chains. For amplifying TCRs, the PCR ran for around 20 cycles with Phusion, which was used together with a constant-region primer and the adapter on the V primers. Each CDR3 protein gets one entry after TCRdb re-called the reads with MiXCR. The table has under 95,000 distinct CDR3 sequences, 18% seen once; the top ten hold roughly 2.8%. Specimen: PBMCs, collected before treatment. Source of these receptors: a male donor with prostate cancer.

As regards this clonotype: With a far larger clone one base away, a read error is the likely cause. The chain combines TRBV5-1 with TRBJ2-7; D tentatively reads TRBD1 or TRBD2 (7 bases each). The CDR3 runs 15 residues. The V end was cut by 1 base, the J end by 7 bases, with 18 bases between. The germline V gene has CDR1 SGHRS and CDR2 YFSETQ. CDR3 sequence (DNA): TGCGCCAGCAGCTTGCGGCAGGGGGGGTACAATGAGCAGTACTTC. This gives the protein CASSLRQGGYNEQYF.

Many counts were recorded for this clonotype. The chain couples TRBV11-2 to TRBJ1-2; TRBD1 is a possible D gene (5 bases). The germline gives CDR1 SGHAT, CDR2 FQNNGV. V was trimmed by 0 bases and J by 7 bases, leaving 18 bases between them. The CDR3 is 16 amino acids. This chain's CDR3 is CASSLDPGGTLGGYTF. The CDR3 nucleotides read TGTGCCAGCAGCTTAGATCCGGGAGGGACTCTCGGTGGCTACACCTTC.

This clonotype was seen at least ten times. One junction end does not reproduce the germline sequence, and a read error may be involved. The chain joins TRBV7-7 to TRBJ2-7, with 8 bases aligning to TRBD1. The CDR3 totals 20 residues. CDR1 is SSHAT, CDR2 FNYEAQ, per germline (reference sequence). Here the CDR3 DNA reads TGTGCTAGCAGCTTGGGGGGAACAGGGGGTAACGAAACGAGCTCCTACGAGCAGTACTTC. Translation gives CASSLGGTGGNETSSYEQYF.

This clonotype was picked up many times. The chain joins TRBV5-1 to TRBJ2-7; TRBD2 is a possible D gene (5 bases). From germline, CDR1 is SGHRS and CDR2 YFSETQ. CDR3 length equals 14 residues. The germline V and J ends were trimmed by 3 bases and 3 bases, with 13 bases remaining between them. CDR3 in DNA: TGCGCCAGCAGCTCACCGGGATCAATCTACGAGCAGTACTTC. Encoded protein: CASSSPGSIYEQYF.

Many counts were recorded for this clonotype. The CDR3 region is CASSGQGRNYGYTF. DNA for the CDR3: TGTGCCAGCAGCGGACAGGGCCGAAACTATGGCTACACCTTC. The chain has TRBV9 and TRBJ1-2; 7 bases map to TRBD1. Germline loops: CDR1 SGDLS, CDR2 YYNGEE. This CDR3 is 14 amino acids long. J lost 2 bases, V lost 3 bases, and 4 bases had no gene match. Supplemented by reference TRBV9 and TRBJ1-2, the full variable domain reads DSGVTQTPKHLITATGQRVTLRCSPRSGDLSVYWYQQSLDQGLQFLIQYYNGEERAKGNILERFSAQQFPDLHSELNLSSLELGDSALYFCASSGQGRNYGYTFGSGTRLTVV.

Ten or more counts support this clonotype. This chain links TRBV19 with TRBJ1-1, with TRBD1 as a possible D gene (6 bases). Germline CDR1 LNHDA, CDR2 SQIVND (reference sequence). The CDR3 loop spans 11 amino acids. The V end lost 5 bases, the J end lost 6 bases, and 7 bases lay between the germline ends. In nucleotides, the CDR3 is TGTGCCAGTAGTGGGGGGCCTGAAGCTTTCTTT. Its protein is CASSGGPEAFF.

The chain links TRBV5-1 to TRBJ2-7; 8 bases fit TRBD2. The V and J ends lost 7 bases and 2 bases, in that order; junction bases with no gene match: 5. Germline V gene data show CDR1 as SGHRS and CDR2 as YFSETQ. The CDR3 spans 13 residues. CDR3 bases: TGCGCCAGCTCCGGGACTAGTCCCTACGAGCAGTACTTC. This sequence encodes CASSGTSPYEQYF.

This clonotype was seen repeatedly, ten times or more. A read error may account for a junction end that differs from germline. The chain carries TRBV20-1 and TRBJ2-7; D gene unclear. Germline V gene data show CDR1 as DFQATT and CDR2 as SNEGSKA (reference sequence). The CDR3 contains 8 residues. The CDR3 region is CSARLDHF. CDR3 sequence (DNA): TGCAGTGCTAGACTGGACCATTTC.

In its sample, this clonotype was seen many times. CDR3 residues: CASSWGNQPQHF. The CDR3 bases are TGTGCCAGTAGCTGGGGGAATCAGCCCCAGCATTTT. The chain links TRBV19 to TRBJ1-5; D may be TRBD1 (5 bases). The CDR3 contains 12 residues. Germline V gene sequence: CDR1 LNHDA, CDR2 SQIVND (reference sequence). Trimming cost V 6 bases and J 4 bases, with 7 bases left between them. The variable domain in full, with the rest retrieved from reference TRBV19 and TRBJ1-5, is DGGITQSPKYLFRKEGQNVTLSCEQNLNHDAMYWYRQDPGQGLRLIYYSQIVNDFQKGDIAEGYSVSREKKESFPLTVTSAQKNPTAFYLCASSWGNQPQHFGDGTRLSIL.

This clonotype was picked up many times. V and J are TRBV5-6 and TRBJ2-2; the match to TRBD1 covers 9 bases. Germline CDR1 is SGHDT and CDR2 is YYEEEE. This CDR3 has 15 amino acids. The V and J ends lost 0 bases and 3 bases, in that order; junction bases with no gene match: 0. CDR3 coding DNA: TGTGCCAGCAGCTTGGGGGACAGGGACACCGGGGAGCTGTTTTTT. Translating it yields CASSLGDRDTGELFF.

This clonotype has ten or more counts. This chain joins TRBV13 and TRBJ1-1; D not resolved. The CDR3 extends over 12 amino acids. Germline V gene data show CDR1 as PRHDT and CDR2 as FYEKMQ (reference sequence). V lost 3 bases and J lost 5, with 7 bases in between. CDR3: CASSLVATEAFF. The CDR3 DNA sequence: TGTGCCAGCAGCTTGGTCGCTACTGAAGCTTTCTTT.

This clonotype was seen many times. The chain employs TRBV19 and TRBJ1-6; no clear D. Deletions cut 5 bases from V and 7 bases from J, with 12 bases between. The CDR3 runs to 14 residues. Germline CDR1 and CDR2: LNHDA and SQIVND (reference sequence). CDR3 sequence reads: CASSPDGRNSPLHF. The DNA of the CDR3 is TGTGCCAGTAGTCCCGACGGGAGAAATTCACCCCTCCACTTT.

The sample holds many counts of this clonotype. The chain uses TRBV2 and TRBJ2-3; TRBD2 matches 12 bases. Trimming took 7 bases from V and 4 from J; bases not matched to a gene: 6. The V gene's germline CDR1 is SNHLY and CDR2 FYNNEI. The CDR3 has 15 amino acids. The CDR3 region has the DNA TGTGCCAGCACCTGGACTAGCGGGGTCTCAGATACGCAGTATTTT. Amino acid sequence: CASTWTSGVSDTQYF.

The chain employs TRBV5-1 and TRBJ2-7; 13 nucleotides line up with TRBD2. This CDR3 has 18 residues. V shed 4 bases, J shed 2 bases, and the junction held 12 bases outside the gene matches. Germline assignment: CDR1 SGHRS and CDR2 YFSETQ. This chain's CDR3 is CASSPGGGTSGITYEQYF. In DNA, the CDR3 is TGCGCCAGCAGCCCCGGTGGCGGGACTAGCGGGATAACCTACGAGCAGTACTTC. Complete variable domain (other parts from reference TRBV5-1 and TRBJ2-7): KAGVTQTPRYLIKTRGQQVTLSCSPISGHRSVSWYQQTPGQGLQFLFEYFSETQRNKGNFPGRFSGRQFSNSRSEMNVSTLELGDSALYLCASSPGGGTSGITYEQYFGPGTRLTVT.

To note about this clonotype: A far more abundant clone sits one base away, making this likely a read error. The V and J genes are TRBV5-4 and TRBJ2-7; 9 positions match TRBD2. V shed 4 bases and J 7 bases; nucleotides not matched to a gene: 12. CDR1 is SGHNT, CDR2 YYREEE, per germline (reference sequence). The length of the CDR3 is 15 residues. The CDR3 DNA sequence: TGTGCCAGCAGCCCGAAGCGGGGGGATCACAATGAGCAGTACTTC. As protein: CASSPKRGDHNEQYF. Looking up the rest from reference TRBV5-4 and TRBJ2-7 gives the full variable domain: ETGVTQSPTHLIKTRGQQVTLRCSSQSGHNTVSWYQQALGQGPQFIFQYYREEENGRGNFPPRFSGLQFPNYSSELNVNALELDDSALYLCASSPKRGDHNEQYFGPGTRLTVT.

In its sample, this clonotype was seen many times. The chain uses TRBV4-1 and TRBJ1-5, with D tentatively TRBD1 (6 bases). Per germline, CDR1 MGHRA and CDR2 YSYEKL. There are 15 residues in the CDR3. The V end was cut by 0 bases, the J end by 4 bases, with 10 bases between. CDR3 residues: CASSQETGANQPQHF. The CDR3 nucleotides read TGCGCCAGCAGCCAAGAGACAGGCGCTAATCAGCCCCAGCATTTT.

The table lists this clonotype with many counts. The chain couples TRBV7-9 to TRBJ2-2; D not certain. This CDR3 spans 12 amino acids. CDR1 and CDR2 from the germline V gene are SEHNR and FQNEAQ (reference sequence). The V end was cut by 5 bases, the J end by 5 bases, with 6 bases between. The CDR3 region has the DNA TGTGCCAGCAGCGTTGGTACCGGGGAGCTGTTTTTT. This sequence encodes CASSVGTGELFF.

This clonotype has just one count. V and J are TRBV19 and TRBJ2-7; the D call may be TRBD1 or TRBD2 (7 bases each). This CDR3 region has 13 residues. The V gene lost 5 bases and the J gene lost 4 bases, with 12 bases spanning the gap. Germline V gives CDR1 LNHDA, CDR2 SQIVND (reference sequence). DNA of the CDR3: TGTGCCAGTAGTCGACAGGGAGGGTACGAGCAGTACTTC. Its translation is CASSRQGGYEQYF.

This clonotype was detected ten times or more. The V call is TRBV13, the J call TRBJ1-1; a weak D match, TRBD1 (6 bases). The V end was cut by 5 bases, the J end by 4 bases, with 11 bases between. Germline values: CDR1 PRHDT, CDR2 FYEKMQ (reference sequence). The CDR3 covers 13 residues. As DNA, the CDR3 is TGTGCCAGCAGCACCCCCAGGGGCACTGAAGCTTTCTTT. As protein: CASSTPRGTEAFF.

Remarks on this clonotype: Since a far larger clone is one base different, this is likely a read error. The V call is TRBV12-3 or TRBV12-4, the J call TRBJ2-1; 12 bases align to TRBD2. This CDR3 region has 14 residues. V gave up 3 bases and J gave up 10 bases; unmatched junction bases: 4. CDR3 in DNA: TGTGCCAGCAGTTTCGGGACTAGCGGGTACGAGCAGTTCTTC. Protein sequence: CASSFGTSGYEQFF.